A selection of T cell receptor beta chains follows, all from one sample in a study of human T cells and chemical hapten exposure. Each CDR3 protein gets one entry after TCRdb re-called the RACE reads with MiXCR. The table has about 90,000 distinct CDR3 sequences, about 11% seen once. Sequenced material: whole blood, taken in connection with sensitization to the hapten diphenylcyclopropenone (DPC). Receptors originate from a woman between 25 and 40 years old with alopecia areata. Some clones in this sample may be carry-over from other donors' samples. Each CDR3 is given with its conserved first and last residue. Clone size, where shown, is once, few, many, or a class for clones that have expanded.

J gene	clone size	V gene	CDR3 protein
TRBJ1-2	many	TRBV5-1	CASSLAISGAGGYTF
TRBJ1-6	NA	TRBV3-1	CASSQAARAPLHF
TRBJ1-2	many	TRBV6-6	CASSRGAAYGYTF
TRBJ2-5	NA	TRBV6-1	CASSELNTQQETQYF
TRBJ1-2	many	TRBV6-2/TRBV6-3	CASSYSISAYGYTF
TRBJ2-4	many	TRBV6-2/TRBV6-3	CASRGLAGSKNIQYF
TRBJ1-1	NA	TRBV10-3	CAISESAMNTEAFF
TRBJ1-2	many	TRBV29-1	CSVDPGQRGYTF
TRBJ2-3	NA	TRBV3-1	CASSPQVLAPSTDTQYF
TRBJ2-1	few	TRBV7-6	CASSLGNNPSEQFF
TRBJ1-5	few	TRBV28	CATRRGDQPQHF
TRBJ2-1	many	TRBV18	CASSPVPDNEQFF
TRBJ2-7	NA	TRBV9	CASSQDRIGHSEQYF
TRBJ2-1	many	TRBV7-2	CASSTGQGLNNEQFF
TRBJ2-3	many	TRBV20-1	CSARGSLTSTDTQYF
TRBJ2-2	NA	TRBV18	CASSPRPQTGELFF
TRBJ2-5	NA	TRBV20-1	CSARGLMVAPETQYF
TRBJ2-2	NA	TRBV30	CAWSRTANTGELFF
TRBJ2-7	NA	TRBV20-1	CSARDSRLGEQYF
TRBJ1-5	few	TRBV6-6	CASSEDWRQGAFQPQHF
TRBJ2-2	NA	TRBV28	CASGWRQGNTGELFF
TRBJ2-5	NA	TRBV2	CASRKLPGPDQETQYF
TRBJ1-5	NA	TRBV29-1	CSVAQGFDQPQHF
TRBJ2-7	NA	TRBV28	CASSLYGEQYF
TRBJ1-6	many	TRBV30	CAWSVNYSPLHF
TRBJ2-2	NA	TRBV29-1	CSAGETGELFF
TRBJ2-7	many	TRBV13	CASSLGQGLYEQYF
TRBJ2-3	many	TRBV7-9	CASSFAGADTQYF
TRBJ2-5	many	TRBV29-1	CSVEVQWGAQETQYF
TRBJ2-4	many	TRBV18	CASSPAQMNIQYF
TRBJ1-6	many	TRBV7-2	CASSLAVPGQGPPLHF
TRBJ1-5	few	TRBV9	CASSVAGFGPQHF
TRBJ2-1	NA	TRBV6-2/TRBV6-3	CASSPLRTGFRDEQFF
TRBJ2-2	few	TRBV5-1	CASSWDPGTGDTGELFF
TRBJ2-2	NA	TRBV28	CASSRPSTGELFF
TRBJ1-2	many	TRBV29-1	CSVGQGESNYGYTF
TRBJ1-3	many	TRBV10-3	CAISESPEGGNTIYF
TRBJ2-5	NA	TRBV7-2	CASSLRRGGQETQYF
TRBJ1-5	many	TRBV4-1	CASSHDGQAVQPQHF
TRBJ1-5	few	TRBV3-1	CASSQNNQPQHF
TRBJ2-1	NA	TRBV20-1	CSASTLAGGAGEQFF
TRBJ2-7	NA	TRBV7-9	CASSPQGSSYEQYF
TRBJ2-1	many	TRBV3-1	CASSQGLADAYNEQFF
TRBJ2-7	NA	TRBV28	CAIGTGGRNYEQYF
TRBJ1-2	few	TRBV5-1	CASSGWTGGDGYTF
TRBJ2-7	NA	TRBV4-1	CASSHQETWDYEQYF
TRBJ1-5	many	TRBV2	CASSPGQLPDQPQHF
TRBJ2-7	NA	TRBV6-1	CASSEFGQGKQYF
TRBJ2-7	many	TRBV6-6	CASSYGDLFSYEQYF
TRBJ2-1	few	TRBV6-1	CASSPGLDYNEQFF
TRBJ2-1	many	TRBV6-2/TRBV6-3	CASGTGVENEQFF
TRBJ2-2	few	TRBV3-1	CASSHRKTGELFF
TRBJ1-5	many	TRBV18	CASSPLRDNQPQHF
TRBJ2-1	many	TRBV20-1	CSAPRSGGYNEQFF
TRBJ2-3	many	TRBV29-1	CSVLGQSGSTDTQYF